This TCR beta chain was observed in a study of T cells in Graves' hyperthyroidism and ophthalmopathy. Uncontrolled infection, other autoimmune disease, pregnancy or lactation excluded patients. This clonotype was counted a few times. Its matching antigen is unknown. Amplified TCR beta CDR3 regions derived from RNA transcripts. A first-round RT-PCR of the TCR CDR3 used the HTBI primer set. Each CDR3 protein is one row after TCRdb ran MiXCR on the multiplex PCR reads. The table shows approximately 520,000 distinct CDR3 sequences, with about 20% occurring only once. Study results and limitations: Ophthalmopathy stood apart from stable hyperthyroidism in a 13 V-J model.

The CDR3 has 16 residues. V was shortened by 0 bases and J by 3 bases, with 15 bases between the two germline ends. Germline-derived CDR1 and CDR2 are SGHKS and YYEKEE (reference sequence). The TCR originated in a man between 18 and 29 years old with Graves' hyperthyroidism. Sequencing was done on a sample of blood. The chain has TRBV5-5 and TRBJ1-2, with D perhaps matching TRBD1 (5 bases). The CDR3 sequence: CASSLDVQGIYYGYTF. The CDR3 coding sequence is TGTGCCAGCAGCTTGGATGTGCAGGGTATATACTATGGCTACACCTTC.